The clone carrying this T cell receptor beta chain was observed a handful of times. The target antigen is unknown. These data are taken from a study of siplizumab effects on memory and regulatory T cells. CDR1 LGHNA and CDR2 YNFKEQ come from the germline V gene. V shed 3 bases, J shed 7 bases, and the junction held 11 bases outside the gene matches. The CDR3 consists of 15 residues. General study points: Siplizumab gave mappable alloreactive CD4+ clones an average Treg-derived fraction of about 64%, against around 25% in controls. Apparently key alloresponse contributors, naive T cells also seemed more diverse than memory cells.

Clones were sequenced by immunoSEQ multiplex PCR, and TCRdb holds only the in-frame ones, with some missing. This repertoire shows roughly 100,000 clones, about 90% found once; its top ten account for roughly 1.1%. The sample was CD4+ T cells sorted from blood. The rearrangement joins TRBV4-2 to TRBJ1-1; 7 positions agree with TRBD1. The receptor was derived from a human donor in good health. CDR3 nucleotide sequence: TGTGCCAGCAGCCATCAGACAGGGTTCTTGCGTGAAGCTTTCTTT. It translates to CASSHQTGFLREAFF.